One T cell receptor beta chain is described in this entry. Antigen: not known. The data were obtained in a study of cytomegalovirus exposure and HLA in healthy donors. 60 Vbeta and 13 Jbeta primers were used in PCR. Assay: immunoSEQ multiplex PCR; the TCRdb copy retains only in-frame clones and omits some. Of fewer than 150,000 clones in the sample, about three quarters are singletons; the top ten hold 8.2%. Points from the study as a whole: Later work found most CMV-associated TCR beta chains apparently HLA-restricted. Associated with HLA alleles at 0.05 false discovery rate in a later analysis were 16,951 TCR beta sequences. CMV serostatus was the sole immune exposure data available. There were 150 to 200 TCR beta chains listed as cytomegalovirus-associated.

Germline CDR1 is SGHVS and CDR2 is FNYEAQ. This CDR3 region has 13 residues. V was clipped by 1 base and J by 3 bases, with 7 bases between them. The receptor's source is a woman between 35 and 50 years old in good health and CMV-seropositive. The chain links TRBV7-6 to TRBJ2-7; the D gene is possibly TRBD1 (6 bases). The source material was PBMCs. The CDR3 loop is CASSLGQDYEQYF. The CDR3 coding sequence is TGTGCCAGCAGCTTAGGACAGGACTACGAGCAGTACTTC.